This record looks at one T cell receptor beta chain sequence and its context. This table comes from immunoSEQ multiplex PCR, and its TCRdb copy is limited to in-frame clones, with some not included. The repertoire includes around 86,000 clones, nearly 85% of them detected once, and approximately 28% sits in the top ten. Germline CDR1 and CDR2: LNHDA and SQIVND (reference sequence). CDR3 length: 14 amino acids. V was shortened by 10 bases and J by 0 bases, with 13 bases between the two germline ends. The sample originates from a study of blood T cell repertoires in COVID-19. Sequencing input: peripheral blood. This sequence was found in a woman older than 75 with acute or convalescent COVID-19. The chain carries TRBV19 and TRBJ1-3; TRBD1 is a possible D gene (5 bases). The CDR3 protein is CATTRGDSGNTIYF. The CDR3 DNA reads as TGTGCCACCACTCGGGGGGACTCTGGAAACACCATATATTTT.